The clone carrying this TCR beta chain was detected ten times or more. Its specificity is not known. The data originate from a study of response to subunit inactivated influenza vaccine. Study outcomes and limitations: The authors proposed limited new T cell recruitment per seasonal influenza vaccination.

CDR1 and CDR2 (germline): SGHRS, YFSETQ. V was clipped by 5 bases and J by 4 bases, with 15 bases between them. CDR3 length: 15 residues. TCRdb independently ran MiXCR on the RT-PCR reads; one entry per CDR3 protein. The sample shows roughly 150,000 distinct CDR3 sequences, approximately 11% of them seen only once. This chain links TRBV5-1 with TRBJ2-2; the D gene is possibly TRBD2 (6 bases). Sequenced material: non-naive T cells sorted from PBMCs, taken 45 days after vaccination. This TCR was recovered from a man between 45 and 60 years old who received an inactivated influenza vaccine. As DNA, the CDR3 is TGCGCCAGCAGAAGGGCGGTCGGGGGCACCGGGGAGCTGTTTTTT. It codes for CASRRAVGGTGELFF.